Listed here are 27 T cell receptor beta chains from one sample, sequenced in a study of blood T cell repertoires in COVID-19 (dated by TCRdb to 2019 to 2021). Receptors were amplified or captured by the immunoSEQ multiplex PCR assay. TCRdb's version of the immuneACCESS table is confined to in-frame rearrangements and falls short of the full clone set. An unresolved V gene accounts for under half of the shortfall where checked; the remainder is of unknown origin. The sample records 150,000 to 200,000 clones, more than 75% of which are singletons. The ten largest clones take up around 6% of the sample. The sample taken for sequencing was peripheral blood. The source of these receptors is a man aged 35 to 55 with active or convalescent COVID-19.

The gene calls are TRBV19 and TRBJ2-4; weak D call: TRBD2 (6 bases). Deletions cut 1 base from V and 0 bases from J, with 22 bases between. Germline V CDR1 and CDR2: LNHDA, SQIVND (reference sequence). The CDR3 runs 20 residues. In nucleotides, the CDR3 is TGTGCCAGTAGTATAGGGTCCGTGGCTAGCGTTGAACTAGCCAAAAACATTCAGTACTTC. As protein: CASSIGSVASVELAKNIQYF.

The V gene is TRBV27, the J gene TRBJ2-6; 7 nucleotides match TRBD1. Germline values: CDR1 MNHEY, CDR2 SMNVEV (reference sequence). The CDR3 spans 16 residues. The ends lost 4 bases at V and 0 bases at J; junction bases unmatched: 3. The CDR3 region is CASSSTGSSGANVLTF. The DNA for the CDR3 is TGTGCCAGCAGTTCGACAGGGAGCTCTGGGGCCAACGTCCTGACTTTC. Together with reference TRBV27 and TRBJ2-6, the CDR3 gives the full variable domain: EAQVTQNPRYLITVTGKKLTVTCSQNMNHEYMSWYRQDPGLGLRQIYYSMNVEVTDKGDVPEGYKVSRKEKRNFPLILESPSPNQTSLYFCASSSTGSSGANVLTFGAGSRLTVL.

The chain links TRBV27 to TRBJ2-7; a weak D match, TRBD2 (7 bases). CDR3 length equals 15 residues. Trimming removed 2 bases at V and 2 bases at J, with 13 bases between. Germline loops: CDR1 MNHEY, CDR2 SMNVEV (reference sequence). In DNA, the CDR3 is TGTGCCAGCAGTTTAGGGGGGGCGAGGACCTACGAGCAGTACTTC. It codes for CASSLGGARTYEQYF.

This chain joins TRBV5-5 and TRBJ1-4; no firm D call. From germline, CDR1 is SGHKS and CDR2 YYEKEE (reference sequence). The CDR3 consists of 14 residues. Trimming took off 4 bases at V and 9 bases at J, with 16 bases between the two ends. The CDR3 nucleotides read TGTGCCAGCAGCCTACTAATTAGCACGAAAAAACTGTTTTTT. It specifies CASSLLISTKKLFF.

For the CDR3, the DNA is TGTGCCAGTAGTATGTTTTCACTAGGAGGCACCGGGGAGCTGTTTTTT. Its translation: CASSMFSLGGTGELFF. The J gene is TRBJ2-2, the V gene TRBV19; a weak D match, TRBD2 (5 bases). Germline V gene sequence: CDR1 LNHDA, CDR2 SQIVND (reference sequence). V dropped 3 bases and J dropped 4 bases, with 15 bases sitting between them. The CDR3 has 16 residues.

The CDR3 coding sequence is TGTGCCACCACCCCGGGACAGGGAACTGGCTATGGCTACACCTTC. This sequence encodes CATTPGQGTGYGYTF. V and J are TRBV15 and TRBJ1-2; 9 bases match TRBD1. The CDR3 length is 15 residues. CDR1 is LNHNV and CDR2 is YYDKDF in the germline V gene (reference sequence). The V segment lost 7 bases and the J segment 4 bases; nucleotides outside the gene matches: 10.

V is TRBV11-3 and J is TRBJ2-1; 7 positions match TRBD1. Germline-derived CDR1 and CDR2 are SGHNT and YENEEA. The CDR3 length is 15 residues. Trimming took 6 bases from V and 5 from J; bases not matched to a gene: 10. The CDR3 protein is CASSQQGQVNNEQFF. The CDR3 nucleotides are TGTGCCAGCAGTCAACAGGGGCAGGTAAACAATGAGCAGTTCTTC.

This chain joins TRBV5-1 and TRBJ2-5, with TRBD1 matching over 8 bases. The length of the CDR3 is 15 residues. Trimming cost V 2 bases and J 4 bases; bases outside gene matches: 7. Germline CDR1 reads SGHRS; CDR2 reads YFSETQ. The CDR3 sequence is CASSLPGQESETQYF. The CDR3, as DNA: TGCGCCAGCAGCTTACCGGGACAGGAGTCAGAGACCCAGTACTTC.

The V and J genes are TRBV27 and TRBJ1-1; D is possibly TRBD1 (6 bases). This CDR3 has 16 amino acids. From germline, CDR1 is MNHEY and CDR2 SMNVEV (reference sequence). Trimming stripped 3 bases from V and 3 bases from J, with 17 bases between. Here the CDR3 DNA reads TGTGCCAGCAGTTTTTCAGGGGCGGGTTGGGACACTGAAGCTTTCTTT. It encodes CASSFSGAGWDTEAFF.

This clone has only one observation. The chain recombines TRBV2 with TRBJ1-1, with D maybe TRBD1 (5 bases). From germline, CDR1 is SNHLY and CDR2 FYNNEI. This CDR3 has 11 amino acids. V was cut by 10 bases and J by 4 bases, with 10 bases left in between. Here the CDR3 DNA reads TGTGCCAATCAGGGAGGCACTGAAGCTTTCTTT. Translating it yields CANQGGTEAFF.

The chain employs TRBV5-1 and TRBJ2-2; 7 nucleotides align to TRBD1. The CDR3 spans 17 residues. J was trimmed by 7 bases and V by 3 bases; bases with no gene match: 15. Germline loops: CDR1 SGHRS, CDR2 YFSETQ. The CDR3 DNA follows: TGCGCCAGCAGCTCGCCGACAGGGATAATAGGTATCGGGGAGCTGTTTTTT. Protein: CASSSPTGIIGIGELFF.

J is TRBJ2-1 and V is TRBV19, with D uncertain. Trimming took 5 bases from V and 7 from J, leaving 9 bases between them. The length of the CDR3 is 12 residues. Per the germline V gene, CDR1 is LNHDA and CDR2 is SQIVND (reference sequence). The CDR3 loop is CASSQALNEQFF. In nucleotides, the CDR3 is TGTGCCAGTAGTCAAGCCTTAAATGAGCAGTTCTTC.

The chain employs TRBV7-2 and TRBJ1-1; D ambiguous. Germline CDR1 reads SGHTA; CDR2 reads FQGNSA. V was cut by 5 bases and J by 5 bases, with 9 bases left in between. The CDR3 spans 12 residues. The CDR3, as DNA: TGTGCCAGCAGCCATGGCGGAACTGAAGCTTTCTTT. It specifies CASSHGGTEAFF.

The CDR3 nucleotides are TGCGCCAGCAGCTTGGCCCAGACAGGGGGCCTTGTTGAGCAGTTCTTC. Translating it yields CASSLAQTGGLVEQFF. V gene TRBV5-1 combines with J gene TRBJ2-1; 10 bases match TRBD1. V shed 0 bases and J 9 bases; nucleotides not matched to a gene: 9. This CDR3 has 16 residues. Germline CDR1 is SGHRS and CDR2 is YFSETQ.

This rearrangement joins TRBV6-5 to TRBJ2-7; 8 positions match TRBD1. There are 13 residues in the CDR3. Per the germline V gene, CDR1 is MNHEY and CDR2 is SVGAGI. V was pared by 7 bases and J by 7 bases, with 9 bases of the junction left unmatched. The DNA of the CDR3 is TGTGCCAGCATCCGCCAGGGGGCGAGTGAGCAGTACTTC. Its translation is CASIRQGASEQYF.

This rearrangement joins TRBV18 to TRBJ1-1, with TRBD1 matching 8 bases. CDR1 is KGHSH and CDR2 is LQKENI in the germline V gene. CDR3 length: 15 residues. V lost 4 bases and J lost 5; bases outside the gene matches: 9. The CDR3 nucleotides read TGTGCCAGCTCACTATCTACAGGGGGTTATACTGAAGCTTTCTTT. Translated: CASSLSTGGYTEAFF.

V is TRBV19 and J is TRBJ2-3, with 10 bases aligning to TRBD1. The junction had 9 bases not matched to a gene; V was cut back by 7 bases and J by 5 bases. The CDR3 runs 15 residues. CDR1 is LNHDA, CDR2 SQIVND, per germline (reference sequence). The CDR3 DNA sequence: TGTGCCAGTACCACCGGGACAGGGGCAGGAGATACGCAGTATTTT. Encoded protein: CASTTGTGAGDTQYF.

The V gene is TRBV9, the J gene TRBJ1-6; unclear D gene. Germline CDR1 reads SGDLS; CDR2 reads YYNGEE. V lost 4 bases and J lost 4, with 12 bases in between. This CDR3 comprises 15 residues. The CDR3 reads CASSTVPGYNSPLHF. Written as DNA, the CDR3 is TGTGCCAGCAGCACCGTCCCGGGTTATAATTCACCCCTCCACTTT.

This chain's CDR3 is CASSPRRGTGSGYSNQPQHF. Written as DNA, the CDR3 is TGTGCCAGTAGTCCCCGCCGTGGGACAGGCTCGGGTTATAGCAATCAGCCCCAGCATTTT. This rearrangement joins TRBV19 to TRBJ1-5; the match to TRBD1 covers 8 bases. J was trimmed by 0 bases and V by 5 bases; bases with no gene match: 18. Germline V CDR1 and CDR2: LNHDA, SQIVND (reference sequence). The CDR3 totals 20 residues.

This rearrangement joins TRBV29-1 to TRBJ2-1; 10 bases match TRBD2. Germline V gives CDR1 SQVTM, CDR2 ANQGSEA. Losses at the gene ends were 3 bases for V and 8 bases for J; bases not matched to a gene: 7. The CDR3 extends over 14 amino acids. Here the CDR3 DNA reads TGCAGCGTTGATGAAAGCGGGAGGGCCTATGAGCAGTTCTTC. Encoded protein: CSVDESGRAYEQFF.

This rearrangement joins TRBV7-2 to TRBJ2-1; 8 bases are shared with TRBD1. Germline CDR1 SGHTA, CDR2 FQGNSA. The J segment lost 4 bases and the V segment lost 1 base, leaving 3 bases of the junction unmatched. The CDR3 is made up of 15 amino acids. The CDR3, as DNA: TGTGCCAGCAGCTTAGAGGGACAGGCTTACAATGAGCAGTTCTTC. Protein: CASSLEGQAYNEQFF.

This clone has just a few counts. This chain uses TRBV2 with TRBJ2-5, with D possibly matching TRBD1 (7 bases). This CDR3 spans 14 amino acids. Germline V gene data show CDR1 as SNHLY and CDR2 as FYNNEI. The V and J ends lost 5 bases and 4 bases respectively, with 14 bases between them. CDR3 residues: CASSYQGGGETQYF. CDR3 sequence (DNA): TGTGCCAGCAGTTATCAGGGGGGAGGAGAGACCCAGTACTTC. Combining the CDR3 with reference TRBV2 and TRBJ2-5 gives the whole variable domain EPEVTQTPSHQVTQMGQEVILRCVPISNHLYFYWYRQILGQKVEFLVSFYNNEISEKSEIFDDQFSVERPDGSNFTLKIRSTKLEDSAMYFCASSYQGGGETQYFGPGTRLLVL.

J is TRBJ1-1 and V is TRBV30, with D maybe TRBD1 (5 bases). Germline V CDR1 and CDR2: GTSNPN, SVGIG (reference sequence). V lost 4 bases and J 3 bases, leaving 18 bases between the germline ends. CDR3 length equals 15 residues. CDR3 region: CAWIRMGRGDTEAFF. CDR3 bases: TGTGCCTGGATCCGAATGGGGAGGGGAGACACTGAAGCTTTCTTT.

The chain links TRBV19 to TRBJ1-2, with TRBD1 matching over 9 bases. Germline-derived CDR1 and CDR2 are LNHDA and SQIVND (reference sequence). Unmatched junction bases numbered 3, after V lost 9 bases and J lost 7 bases. The CDR3 sequence is 11 residues long. CDR3 sequence: CASRTGVGYTF. For the CDR3, the DNA is TGTGCCAGCCGGACAGGGGTTGGCTACACCTTC.

The chain couples TRBV6-5 to TRBJ2-5, with unresolved D. This CDR3 is 15 amino acids long. Germline V CDR1 and CDR2: MNHEY, SVGAGI. With 2 bases removed from V and 1 base from J, the gap between germline ends came to 11 bases. The CDR3 is CASSYGQRIQETQYF. Written as DNA, the CDR3 is TGTGCCAGCAGTTACGGGCAGAGAATCCAAGAGACCCAGTACTTC.

A single count supports this clone. The genes are TRBV5-1 and TRBJ2-1; 10 bases fit TRBD1. Per the germline V gene, CDR1 is SGHRS and CDR2 is YFSETQ. V lost 4 bases, J lost 5 bases, and 3 bases stayed unmatched. The CDR3 contains 14 residues. The CDR3 loop reads CASSPGTGDNEQFF. DNA for the CDR3: TGCGCCAGCAGCCCAGGGACAGGGGACAATGAGCAGTTCTTC.

The chain has TRBV6-5 and TRBJ1-6; 8 bases fit TRBD1. J gave up 4 bases and V 6 bases, and 5 bases lay outside the gene matches. In germline, CDR1 is MNHEY, CDR2 SVGAGI. The CDR3 loop spans 15 amino acids. CDR3 nucleotide sequence: TGTGCCAGCAGCCGCGGACAGGGTTATAATTCACCCCTCCACTTT. Its protein product is CASSRGQGYNSPLHF.